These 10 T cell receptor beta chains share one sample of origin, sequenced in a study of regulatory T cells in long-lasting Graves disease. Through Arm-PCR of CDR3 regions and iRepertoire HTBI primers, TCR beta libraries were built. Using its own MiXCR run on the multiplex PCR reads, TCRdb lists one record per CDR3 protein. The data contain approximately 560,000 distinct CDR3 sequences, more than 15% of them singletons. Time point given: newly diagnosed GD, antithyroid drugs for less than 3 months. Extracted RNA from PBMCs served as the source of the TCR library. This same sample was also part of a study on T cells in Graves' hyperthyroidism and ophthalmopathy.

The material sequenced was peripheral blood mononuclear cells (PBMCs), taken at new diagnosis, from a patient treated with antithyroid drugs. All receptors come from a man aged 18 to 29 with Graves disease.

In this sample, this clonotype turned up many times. The CDR3 DNA reads as TGTGCCAGCAGCCGAGCCCAAGAGACCCAGTACTTC. Translating it yields CASSRAQETQYF. V usage is TRBV7-8 and J usage is TRBJ2-5; D is uncertain. The germline V gene has CDR1 SGHVS and CDR2 FQNEAQ. The CDR3 consists of 12 residues. The V end lost 5 bases, the J end lost 1 base, and 5 bases lay between the germline ends.

In nucleotides, the CDR3 is TGTGCCAGCTCTGACGGGCCAGCCAGGCAGCCCCAGCATTTT. Its translation: CASSDGPARQPQHF. The chain carries TRBV18 and TRBJ1-5, with unresolved D. V lost 6 bases and J 7 bases, leaving 16 bases between the germline ends. Germline V CDR1 and CDR2: KGHSH, LQKENI. CDR3 length: 14 residues. Using reference TRBV18 and TRBJ1-5 for the parts outside the CDR3, the full variable domain is NAGVMQNPRHLVRRRGQEARLRCSPMKGHSHVYWYRQLPEEGLKFMVYLQKENIIDESGMPKERFSAEFPKEGPSILRIQQVVRGDSAAYFCASSDGPARQPQHFGDGTRLSIL.

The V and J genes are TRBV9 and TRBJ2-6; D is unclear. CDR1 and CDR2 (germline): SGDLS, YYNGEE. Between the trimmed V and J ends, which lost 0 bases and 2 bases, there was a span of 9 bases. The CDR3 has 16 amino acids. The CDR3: CASSVGGSPGANVLTF. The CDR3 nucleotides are TGTGCCAGCAGCGTAGGTGGTTCCCCTGGGGCCAACGTCCTGACTTTC.

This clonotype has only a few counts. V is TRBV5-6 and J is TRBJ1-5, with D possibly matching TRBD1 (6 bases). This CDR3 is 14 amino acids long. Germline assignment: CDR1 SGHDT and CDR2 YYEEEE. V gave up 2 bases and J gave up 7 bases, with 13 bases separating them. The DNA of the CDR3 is TGTGCCAGCAGCTTCGGACAGAATGGGCAGCCCCAGCATTTT. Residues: CASSFGQNGQPQHF.

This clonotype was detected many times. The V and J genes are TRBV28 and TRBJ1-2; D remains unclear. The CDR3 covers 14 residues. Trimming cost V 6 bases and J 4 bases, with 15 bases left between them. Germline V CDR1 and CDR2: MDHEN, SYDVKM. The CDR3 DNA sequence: TGTGCCAGCAGCAGCTCCCCGGGTGGCTATGGCTACACCTTC. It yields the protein CASSSSPGGYGYTF.

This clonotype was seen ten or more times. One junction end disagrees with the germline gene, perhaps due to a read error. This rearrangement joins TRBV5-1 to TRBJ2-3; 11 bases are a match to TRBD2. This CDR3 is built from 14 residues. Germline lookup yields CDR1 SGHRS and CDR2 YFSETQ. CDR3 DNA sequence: TGTGCCAGCAGCTTAGCGGGAGGGGCAGATACGCAGTATTTT. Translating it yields CASSLAGGADTQYF.

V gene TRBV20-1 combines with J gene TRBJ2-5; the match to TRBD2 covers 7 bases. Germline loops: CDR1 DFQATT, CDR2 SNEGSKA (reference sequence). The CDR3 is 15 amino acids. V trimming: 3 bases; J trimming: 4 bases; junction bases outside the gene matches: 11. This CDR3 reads CSAREPAGEGETQYF. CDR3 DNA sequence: TGCAGTGCTAGGGAACCCGCGGGGGAGGGAGAGACCCAGTACTTC.

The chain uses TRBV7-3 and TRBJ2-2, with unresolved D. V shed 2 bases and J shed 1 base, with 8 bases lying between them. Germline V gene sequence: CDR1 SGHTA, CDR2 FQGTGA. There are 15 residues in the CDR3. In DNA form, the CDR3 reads TGTGCCAGCAGCTTATCAGCCCAGAACACCGGGGAGCTGTTTTTT. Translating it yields CASSLSAQNTGELFF.

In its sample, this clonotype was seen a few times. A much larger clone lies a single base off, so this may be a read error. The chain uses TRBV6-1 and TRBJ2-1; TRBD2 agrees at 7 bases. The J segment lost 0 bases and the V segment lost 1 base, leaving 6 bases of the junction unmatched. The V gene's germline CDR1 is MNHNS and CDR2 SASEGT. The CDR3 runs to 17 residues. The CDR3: CASSEGGGASSYNEQFF. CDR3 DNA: TGTGCCAGCAGTGAAGGGGGGGGAGCGAGCTCCTACAATGAGCAGTTCTTC.

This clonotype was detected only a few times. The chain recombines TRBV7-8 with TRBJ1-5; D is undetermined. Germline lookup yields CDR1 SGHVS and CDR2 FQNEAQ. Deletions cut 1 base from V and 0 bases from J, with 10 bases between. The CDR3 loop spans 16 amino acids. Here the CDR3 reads CASSLEPSYSNQPQHF. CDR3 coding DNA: TGTGCCAGCAGCTTAGAGCCCAGCTATAGCAATCAGCCCCAGCATTTT.